The 8 T cell receptor beta chains below come from one sample, sequenced in a study of early T cells in non-severe SARS-CoV-2 infection (dated by TCRdb to about 2021). Receptor libraries were prepared by 5' RACE. Data came from a NextSeq 500. TCRdb redid the processing of the public reads, applying fastp at Q25 and MiXCR, and retained in-frame beta chains. Merged by CDR3 protein, the rows form single entries marked with the most common genes and DNA. This sample holds roughly 45,000 distinct CDR3 sequences; 12% were observed only once. The top ten hold 8.5% to 10% of the sample. The material sequenced was whole blood. The source of these receptors is an adult who was a healthcare worker with PCR-confirmed SARS-CoV-2 infection or an uninfected control (not recorded which).

This chain joins TRBV12-3 or TRBV12-4 and TRBJ2-4; 7 nucleotides align to TRBD1. The junction had 9 bases not matched to a gene; V was cut back by 5 bases and J by 2 bases. The CDR3 contains 16 residues. Here the CDR3 reads CASSAPGQQSKNIQYF. CDR3 DNA: TGTGCCAGCAGTGCCCCGGGACAGCAATCCAAAAACATTCAGTACTTC.

This clonotype was seen a handful of times. This chain connects TRBV12-3 or TRBV12-4 to TRBJ1-2; TRBD1 might be the D (6 bases). CDR3 length: 14 amino acids. V shed 9 bases and J shed 0 bases, with 14 bases lying between them. The CDR3 loop is CASKSTGPNYGYTF. CDR3 coding DNA: TGTGCCAGTAAATCGACAGGACCTAACTATGGCTACACCTTC.

This chain connects TRBV7-9 to TRBJ2-2, with a weak D call TRBD2 (5 bases). Germline V gene sequence: CDR1 SEHNR, CDR2 FQNEAQ (reference sequence). With 4 bases removed from V and 7 bases from J, the gap between germline ends came to 22 bases. This CDR3 has 17 amino acids. In nucleotides, the CDR3 is TGTGCCAGCAGCTCGGGAATGCGGGTCCCGATTGGCGGGGAGCTGTTTTTT. Translation gives CASSSGMRVPIGGELFF.

The genes are TRBV19 and TRBJ2-7; TRBD1 might be the D (5 bases). The CDR3 loop spans 17 amino acids. The germline V gene encodes CDR1 LNHDA and CDR2 SQIVND (reference sequence). V was clipped by 3 bases and J by 0 bases, with 18 bases between them. This CDR3 is CASSMVHGRQPSYEQYF. CDR3 sequence (DNA): TGTGCCAGTAGTATGGTTCACGGGCGACAGCCCTCCTACGAGCAGTACTTC.

This chain links TRBV12-3 or TRBV12-4 with TRBJ2-7; 8 bases are a match to TRBD1. This CDR3 has 12 residues. V gave up 7 bases and J gave up 2 bases; unmatched junction bases: 1. This CDR3 reads CASNRGTYEQYF. The CDR3 nucleotides read TGTGCCAGCAACAGGGGGACCTACGAGCAGTACTTC.

This chain links TRBV29-1 with TRBJ2-3; the D gene is possibly TRBD2 (6 bases). Germline CDR1 reads SQVTM; CDR2 reads ANQGSEA. There are 12 residues in the CDR3. V was trimmed by 7 bases and J by 0 bases, leaving 8 bases between them. The CDR3 DNA follows: TGCAGCGCCGGGACTAGCACAGATACGCAGTATTTT. Translation: CSAGTSTDTQYF.

This clonotype was seen ten or more times. This chain uses TRBV5-1 with TRBJ1-6; tentatively, D is TRBD1 (6 bases). V gave up 9 bases and J gave up 6 bases, with 16 bases separating them. Germline V lookup: CDR1 SGHRS, CDR2 YFSETQ. CDR3 length equals 14 residues. Written as DNA, the CDR3 is TGCGCCACCGGCCGGGGGGGCACTAATTCACCCCTCCACTTT. Translated, it gives CATGRGGTNSPLHF.

The chain employs TRBV9 and TRBJ2-5; D uncertain. CDR1 and CDR2 (germline): SGDLS, YYNGEE. V was shortened by 0 bases and J by 1 base, with 4 bases between the two germline ends. The CDR3 loop spans 13 amino acids. In DNA, the CDR3 is TGTGCCAGCAGCGTAGACACCCAAGAGACCCAGTACTTC. It translates to CASSVDTQETQYF. Looking up the rest from reference TRBV9 and TRBJ2-5 gives the full variable domain: DSGVTQTPKHLITATGQRVTLRCSPRSGDLSVYWYQQSLDQGLQFLIQYYNGEERAKGNILERFSAQQFPDLHSELNLSSLELGDSALYFCASSVDTQETQYFGPGTRLLVL.